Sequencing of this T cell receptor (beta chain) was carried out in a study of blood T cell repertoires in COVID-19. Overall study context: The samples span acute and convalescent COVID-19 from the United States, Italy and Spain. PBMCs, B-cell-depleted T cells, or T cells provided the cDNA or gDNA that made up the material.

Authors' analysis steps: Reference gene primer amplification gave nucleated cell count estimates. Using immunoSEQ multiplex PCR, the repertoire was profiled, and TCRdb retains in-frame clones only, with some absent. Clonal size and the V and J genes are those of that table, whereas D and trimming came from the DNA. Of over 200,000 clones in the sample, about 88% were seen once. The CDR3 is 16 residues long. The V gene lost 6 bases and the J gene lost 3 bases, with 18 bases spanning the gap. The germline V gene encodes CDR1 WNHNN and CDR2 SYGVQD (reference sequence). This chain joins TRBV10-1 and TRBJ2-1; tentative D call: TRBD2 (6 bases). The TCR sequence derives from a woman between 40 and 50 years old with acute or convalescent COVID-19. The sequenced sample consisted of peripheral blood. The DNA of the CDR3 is TGCGCCAGCAGCGGGGTACTAGCTGAAAACTACAATGAGCAGTTCTTC. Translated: CASSGVLAENYNEQFF.